This T cell receptor (beta chain) was sequenced in a study of CD8 T cells in ankylosing spondylitis. This clonotype was detected only a few times. As yet, its antigen is unknown. Via MiXCR, TCRdb re-called the 5' RACE reads, giving one row per CDR3 protein. The sample records fewer than 500,000 distinct CDR3 sequences, under 25% being singletons. Study-wide findings and caveats: Earlier reports found some motif variants in synovial fluid and blood in reactive arthritis. Ankylosing spondylitis blood appeared to carry a characteristic TCR beta motif of roughly eight highly homologous variants. Disease-linked clones were reportedly significantly enriched in matched ankylosing spondylitis synovial fluid. Clones linked with disease were CD8+ and fairly uncommon in the peripheral blood.

J was trimmed by 5 bases and V by 2 bases; bases with no gene match: 6. This CDR3 spans 15 amino acids. Sequencing input: blood, either unsorted or a sorted T cell fraction (not recorded which). The J gene is TRBJ1-5, the V gene TRBV6-7, with 7 nucleotides matching TRBD1. TRBV6-7 is an open reading frame, and its role is uncertain. The sequence came from a male donor with ankylosing spondylitis. CDR3 sequence: CASSYTRDRDQPQHF. CDR3 bases: TGTGCCAGCAGTTACACCCGGGACAGAGATCAGCCCCAGCATTTT.